One sample yielded the 20 T cell receptor beta chains listed below, sequenced in a study of human T cells and chemical hapten exposure. TCRdb re-called the RACE reads through MiXCR, storing one row per CDR3 protein. This table holds around 380,000 distinct CDR3 sequences, roughly 5% found once. The time point here: patch test 1, 2 weeks after DPC sensitization. Indicated treatment: therapeutic diphenylcyclopropenone sensitization with weekly scalp DPC. Specimen: whole blood, collected in connection with sensitization to the hapten diphenylcyclopropenone (DPC). These receptor sequences come from a woman in her 50s with alopecia areata. Some clones in this sample may be carry-over from other donors' samples.

The chain combines TRBV28 with TRBJ2-7; 7 positions match TRBD1. The V gene end was trimmed by 6 bases and the J gene end by 3 bases; junction bases not matched to a gene: 14. CDR1 is MDHEN and CDR2 is SYDVKM in the germline V gene. This CDR3 region has 16 residues. This CDR3 is CASSIPMGQTLYEQYF. The CDR3 nucleotides read TGTGCCAGCAGCATACCGATGGGACAGACTCTCTACGAGCAGTACTTC. The variable domain in full, with the rest retrieved from reference TRBV28 and TRBJ2-7, is DVKVTQSSRYLVKRTGEKVFLECVQDMDHENMFWYRQDPGLGLRLIYFSYDVKMKEKGDIPEGYSVSREKKERFSLILESASTNQTSMYLCASSIPMGQTLYEQYFGPGTRLTVT.

This clonotype has a count of ten or more. The chain joins TRBV7-9 to TRBJ2-5, with D perhaps matching TRBD1 (6 bases). Germline V gene sequence: CDR1 SEHNR, CDR2 FQNEAQ (reference sequence). The CDR3 is made up of 13 amino acids. V lost 1 base and J lost 5, with 8 bases in between. The CDR3 loop reads CASSLGTVETQYF. CDR3 in DNA: TGTGCCAGCAGCTTAGGGACAGTGGAGACCCAGTACTTC.

This clonotype was observed once. A read error may explain this, as a much larger clone is one base away. DNA for the CDR3: TGTACCACCAGCAGAGTAGCGGCATCCACAGATACGCAGTATTTT. Translation gives CTTSRVAASTDTQYF. The chain has TRBV15 and TRBJ2-3; tentative D call: TRBD2 (6 bases). The CDR3 spans 15 residues. Germline V CDR1 and CDR2: LNHNV, YYDKDF (reference sequence). Variable domain in full (rest from reference TRBV15 and TRBJ2-3): DAMVIQNPRYQVTQFGKPVTLSCSQTLNHNVMYWYQQKSSQAPKLLFHYYDKDFNNEADTPDNFQSRRPNTSFCFLDIRSPGLGDTAMYLCTTSRVAASTDTQYFGPGTRLTVL.

This chain connects TRBV2 to TRBJ2-5, with 7 bases that match TRBD2. The germline V gene encodes CDR1 SNHLY and CDR2 FYNNEI. With 8 bases clipped from V and 4 bases from J, the junction kept 7 bases outside the gene matches. The CDR3 runs to 13 residues. The CDR3 reads CASPGGGGETQYF. In DNA, the CDR3 is TGTGCCAGCCCCGGCGGCGGGGGAGAGACCCAGTACTTC. The entire variable domain, with the rest obtained from reference TRBV2 and TRBJ2-5, is as follows: EPEVTQTPSHQVTQMGQEVILRCVPISNHLYFYWYRQILGQKVEFLVSFYNNEISEKSEIFDDQFSVERPDGSNFTLKIRSTKLEDSAMYFCASPGGGGETQYFGPGTRLLVL.

In this sample, this clonotype turned up many times. The chain is built from TRBV29-1 and TRBJ2-2; weak D call: TRBD1 (6 bases). The ends were cut back, 3 bases at V and 5 bases at J, with 13 bases in the middle. The CDR3 is made up of 14 amino acids. Per germline, CDR1 SQVTM and CDR2 ANQGSEA. The CDR3 nucleotides read TGCAGCGTTGAGGCGGGCAGGGGAACCGGGGAGCTGTTTTTT. Translated, it gives CSVEAGRGTGELFF.

This clonotype has ten or more counts. The genes are TRBV5-1 and TRBJ2-3; D remains unclear. The germline V gene encodes CDR1 SGHRS and CDR2 YFSETQ. The length of the CDR3 is 10 residues. Trimming stripped 9 bases from V and 7 bases from J, with 9 bases between. Here the CDR3 DNA reads TGCGCCACCTACGCCTATACGCAGTATTTT. Translated, it gives CATYAYTQYF.

V gene TRBV19 combines with J gene TRBJ1-5; D is undetermined. V lost 6 bases to trimming and J lost 3 bases, with 15 bases between them. This CDR3 is built from 15 residues. Germline-derived CDR1 and CDR2 are LNHDA and SQIVND (reference sequence). In nucleotides, the CDR3 is TGTGCCAGTAGCCACCCTCCAGGCCTCAATCAGCCCCAGCATTTT. It specifies CASSHPPGLNQPQHF. Together with reference TRBV19 and TRBJ1-5, the CDR3 gives the full variable domain: DGGITQSPKYLFRKEGQNVTLSCEQNLNHDAMYWYRQDPGQGLRLIYYSQIVNDFQKGDIAEGYSVSREKKESFPLTVTSAQKNPTAFYLCASSHPPGLNQPQHFGDGTRLSIL.

This clonotype occurred a few times. CDR3 nucleotides: TGCGCCAGCAGCCAAGCCCGGGCGCTAGCGGGGGGGGATACGCAGTATTTT. Its protein is CASSQARALAGGDTQYF. The chain is built from TRBV4-1 and TRBJ2-3, with 12 bases that match TRBD2. J was trimmed by 6 bases and V by 1 base; bases with no gene match: 8. The CDR3 loop spans 17 amino acids. The germline CDR1 and CDR2 sequences are MGHRA and YSYEKL.

This clonotype has a count of ten or more. The J gene is TRBJ2-1, the V gene TRBV9, with 8 bases aligning to TRBD2. Per germline, CDR1 SGDLS and CDR2 YYNGEE. Unmatched junction bases numbered 3, after V lost 0 bases and J lost 4 bases. This CDR3 is built from 15 residues. The CDR3 spells CASSVAGGLYNEQFF. CDR3 nucleotide sequence: TGTGCCAGCAGCGTAGCGGGGGGGCTGTACAATGAGCAGTTCTTC.

As concerns this clonotype: This may be a read error, as it is one base from a much larger clone. The chain employs TRBV18 and TRBJ2-3; D not certain. V was shortened by 3 bases and J by 0 bases, with 13 bases between the two germline ends. Germline CDR1 is KGHSH and CDR2 is LQKENI. The CDR3 sequence is 16 residues long. In nucleotides, the CDR3 is TGTGCCAGCTCACCCGTCGAAGGCCCTAGCACAGATACGCAGTATTTT. It yields the protein CASSPVEGPSTDTQYF.

In this sample, this clonotype turned up many times. This chain connects TRBV6-5 to TRBJ2-7; D call uncertain. This CDR3 has 16 amino acids. Germline values: CDR1 MNHEY, CDR2 SVGAGI. The V gene lost 4 bases and the J gene lost 1 base, with 17 bases spanning the gap. CDR3 loop: CASSFRVGRQSYEQYF. The CDR3 nucleotides are TGTGCCAGCAGTTTCCGGGTCGGGCGACAATCCTACGAGCAGTACTTC.

The V call is TRBV6-5, the J call TRBJ2-3, with D maybe TRBD1 (5 bases). This CDR3 region has 10 residues. Trimming took off 10 bases at V and 5 bases at J, with 7 bases between the two ends. Per germline, CDR1 MNHEY and CDR2 SVGAGI. For the CDR3, the DNA is TGTGCCACTAGGGGAGATACGCAGTATTTT. It is translated as CATRGDTQYF.

This clonotype was found a few times. The chain has TRBV15 and TRBJ1-6; D gene uncertain. Trimming took off 1 base at V and 8 bases at J, with 6 bases between the two ends. Germline CDR1 is LNHNV and CDR2 is YYDKDF (reference sequence). This CDR3 is built from 13 residues. The CDR3 DNA reads as TGTGCCACCAGCAGAGCCCAAGATTCACCCCTCCACTTT. As protein: CATSRAQDSPLHF.

This clonotype has a handful of counts. The chain links TRBV6-1 to TRBJ1-1; possible D gene TRBD1, 6 bases. Germline CDR1 MNHNS, CDR2 SASEGT. V was trimmed by 8 bases and J by 4 bases, leaving 20 bases between them. CDR3 length: 15 amino acids. Here the CDR3 reads CASRYLLRGGTEAFF. The CDR3, as DNA: TGTGCCAGCCGCTATCTTCTGAGGGGGGGCACTGAAGCTTTCTTT.

In its sample, this clonotype was seen a few times. The gene calls are TRBV7-2 and TRBJ1-5, with a tentative D call TRBD1 (6 bases). V was cut by 5 bases and J by 2 bases, with 13 bases left in between. The CDR3 is made up of 15 amino acids. The germline gives CDR1 SGHTA, CDR2 FQGNSA. The CDR3 nucleotides are TGTGCCAGCAGCACGCAGGCAGGGGGCAATCAGCCCCAGCATTTT. Translated: CASSTQAGGNQPQHF.

In nucleotides, the CDR3 is TGTGCCAGTAGTAAGGACACCCTCTACGAGCAGTACTTC. Protein product: CASSKDTLYEQYF. The chain uses TRBV19 and TRBJ2-7; D may be TRBD1 (5 bases). V lost 4 bases and J lost 3, with 10 bases in between. The germline V gene encodes CDR1 LNHDA and CDR2 SQIVND (reference sequence). The CDR3 is 13 amino acids.

This clonotype was recorded many times. The gene calls are TRBV5-1 and TRBJ1-1; D is possibly TRBD1 (5 bases). There are 13 residues in the CDR3. Germline CDR1 is SGHRS and CDR2 is YFSETQ. Trimming removed 1 base from V and 4 bases from J, with 8 bases in between. CDR3 residues: CASSLSGFTEAFF. CDR3 nucleotide sequence: TGCGCCAGCAGCTTGTCAGGGTTCACTGAAGCTTTCTTT.

This clonotype has more than one count but fewer than ten. The chain uses TRBV7-8 and TRBJ2-5, with D possibly called TRBD1 or TRBD2 (6 bases each). From germline, CDR1 is SGHVS and CDR2 FQNEAQ. The CDR3 contains 15 residues. V shed 8 bases and J shed 2 bases, with 18 bases lying between them. CDR3 protein: CASRRGLGLQETQYF. As DNA, the CDR3 is TGTGCCAGCCGCCGGGGGCTAGGTCTGCAAGAGACCCAGTACTTC. The full variable domain, rest sourced from reference TRBV7-8 and TRBJ2-5, is GAGVSQSPRYKVAKRGQDVALRCDPISGHVSLFWYQQALGQGPEFLTYFQNEAQLDKSGLPSDRFFAERPEGSVSTLKIQRTQQEDSAVYLCASRRGLGLQETQYFGPGTRLLVL.

This clonotype has a count of ten or more. The chain carries TRBV7-2 and TRBJ1-5; TRBD1 might be the D (5 bases). Germline CDR1 and CDR2: SGHTA and FQGNSA. Trimming removed 5 bases from V and 3 bases from J, with 14 bases in between. This CDR3 spans 15 amino acids. CDR3 coding DNA: TGTGCCAGCAGCCCCCTAGGGGCCACCAATCAGCCCCAGCATTTT. Protein sequence: CASSPLGATNQPQHF.

This clonotype occurred a few times. The rearrangement uses TRBV24-1 and TRBJ2-5; 8 bases map to TRBD2. This CDR3 is built from 12 residues. Germline trimming cut 9 bases from V and 4 bases from J; bases unmatched to any gene: 3. Germline V gene lookup returns CDR1 KGHDR and CDR2 SFDVKD. CDR3 nucleotide sequence: TGTGCCACCCCCGGGGGGGCAGAGACCCAGTACTTC. It yields the protein CATPGGAETQYF.